This T cell receptor beta chain was sequenced for a study of T-cell reconstitution after alpha-beta-depleted transplantation in children. Findings and limits, study-wide: Fresh T-cell production supplied most of the T-cell counts and diversity seen one year after transplant. Expanded graft clones, several hundred of them, were reportedly the source of alpha-beta T cells about two months after transplant. Diversity of TCRbeta at day 60 was high in some patients, arising from surviving recipient T cells and thymic progenitors.

This clonotype occurred a few times. Its antigen is as yet unknown. Molecular barcoding with unique molecular identifiers was used for the TCRbeta library. TCRdb re-called the PCR reads with MiXCR, one entry per CDR3 protein. The sample contains roughly 790,000 distinct CDR3 sequences, roughly 15% of which appear only once. This receptor was identified in a male patient aged 10 to 17 who had a stem cell transplant for acute lymphoblastic leukemia, so the T cells may come from the graft donor. The sample in question was PBMCs, mostly from graft donor cells, obtained 360 days after TCRalphabeta/CD19-depleted stem cell transplant.

The chain's CDR3 is CASSFPGGMAPLHF. CDR3 bases: TGTGCCAGCAGTTTCCCCGGCGGTATGGCACCCCTCCACTTT. This sequence joins TRBV12-3 or TRBV12-4 and TRBJ1-6, with D unresolved. V gave up 3 bases and J gave up 11 bases, with 14 bases separating them. The length of the CDR3 is 14 residues.